These 24 T cell receptor beta chains share one sample of origin, sequenced in a study of T cells in Graves' hyperthyroidism and ophthalmopathy. Using RNA transcripts as the source, TCR beta CDR3 regions were amplified. RT-PCR in the first round (using the HTBI primer set) targeted the TCR CDR3. A single record per CDR3 protein comes from TCRdb applying MiXCR to the multiplex PCR reads. The sample has hundreds of thousands of distinct CDR3 sequences, approximately 15% seen once. Material for sequencing was blood. These receptors came from a woman aged 40-49 years with Graves' ophthalmopathy.

This clonotype was counted at least ten times. The V call is TRBV6-5, the J call TRBJ1-1; 7 nucleotides match TRBD1. CDR1 and CDR2 (germline): MNHEY, SVGAGI. This CDR3 is built from 14 residues. Trimming cost V 2 bases and J 10 bases; bases outside gene matches: 10. The CDR3 sequence is CASSYLGQAEGAFF. CDR3 coding DNA: TGTGCCAGCAGTTACCTCGGACAGGCTGAGGGAGCTTTCTTT.

This rearrangement joins TRBV11-3 to TRBJ2-2; D is possibly TRBD2 (6 bases). Trimming cost V 1 base and J 6 bases, with 15 bases left between them. The CDR3 spans 16 residues. Germline CDR1 is SGHNT and CDR2 is YENEEA. For the CDR3, the DNA is TGTGCCAGCAGCTTAGTTGGGGGGAATGTGGCCGGGGAGCTGTTTTTT. Translating it yields CASSLVGGNVAGELFF.

V is TRBV12-3 or TRBV12-4 and J is TRBJ2-5; maybe TRBD1 (6 bases). CDR3 length equals 15 residues. V gave up 0 bases and J gave up 5 bases, with 13 bases separating them. CDR3 coding DNA: TGTGCCAGCAGTTTAGCGAGTGGTGGGGGCGAGACCCAGTACTTC. It encodes CASSLASGGGETQYF.

There are many counts of this clonotype. The J gene is TRBJ1-5, the V gene TRBV19; no reliable D call. This CDR3 contains 13 residues. Trimming stripped 5 bases from V and 6 bases from J, with 11 bases between. The V gene's germline CDR1 is LNHDA and CDR2 SQIVND (reference sequence). Here the CDR3 reads CASSYALLQPQHF. The CDR3 DNA reads TGTGCCAGTAGTTATGCCCTTCTTCAGCCCCAGCATTTT.

This clonotype is a singleton in its sample. V usage is TRBV10-3 and J usage is TRBJ2-5, with TRBD1 matching 10 bases. The CDR3 has 16 amino acids. The V and J ends lost 11 bases and 5 bases, in that order; junction bases with no gene match: 17. Germline V gene sequence: CDR1 ENHRY, CDR2 SYGVKD. The CDR3 loop is CAPPPGQGIVNETQYF. The CDR3 region has the DNA TGTGCCCCTCCCCCGGGACAGGGGATCGTTAACGAGACCCAGTACTTC.

The chain couples TRBV7-3 to TRBJ2-7; no clear D. The CDR3 runs 13 residues. In germline, CDR1 is SGHTA, CDR2 FQGTGA. V shed 0 bases and J shed 5 bases, with 8 bases lying between them. The CDR3 DNA reads as TGTGCCAGCAGCTTAACGAAGGACCACGAGCAGTACTTC. This sequence encodes CASSLTKDHEQYF.

This clonotype was found a few times. V usage is TRBV2 and J usage is TRBJ2-5; a possible D gene is TRBD1 (6 bases). CDR1 SNHLY and CDR2 FYNNEI come from the germline V gene. The V and J ends lost 7 bases and 3 bases respectively, with 15 bases between them. The length of the CDR3 is 14 residues. The CDR3 is CASTYDRLEETQYF. As DNA, the CDR3 is TGTGCCAGCACCTACGACAGGTTAGAAGAGACCCAGTACTTC.

The CDR3 DNA reads TGTGCCTGGAGTGTACTCGGGCAGGAGGAAGAGACCCAGTACTTC. It specifies CAWSVLGQEEETQYF. V gene TRBV30 combines with J gene TRBJ2-5, with D possibly TRBD2 on 5 matching bases. From germline, CDR1 is GTSNPN and CDR2 SVGIG (reference sequence). V was pared by 0 bases and J by 3 bases, with 14 bases between. The CDR3 is 15 amino acids.

The CDR3 DNA reads as TGTGCCAGCGGCAATAGCGGGGCGAACACCGGGGAGCTGTTTTTT. Translated, it gives CASGNSGANTGELFF. V and J are TRBV11-1 and TRBJ2-2; 8 positions agree with TRBD2. Germline-derived CDR1 and CDR2 are SGHAT and FQDESV (reference sequence). V shed 8 bases and J 0 bases; nucleotides not matched to a gene: 5. The length of the CDR3 is 15 residues. Using reference TRBV11-1 and TRBJ2-2 for the parts outside the CDR3, the full variable domain is EAEVAQSPRYKITEKSQAVAFWCDPISGHATLYWYRQILGQGPELLVQFQDESVVDDSQLPKDRFSAERLKGVDSTLKIQPAELGDSAMYLCASGNSGANTGELFFGEGSRLTVL.

This clonotype came up a few times. A read error may be the cause here, since a much bigger clone is one base away. The chain links TRBV6-5 to TRBJ2-7, with 8 positions matching TRBD1. This CDR3 is 15 amino acids long. Germline V gene sequence: CDR1 MNHEY, CDR2 SVGAGI. In DNA form, the CDR3 reads TGTGTCAGCAGTTCGGCCGGGACAGGACTCTACGAGCAGTACTTC. Translated: CVSSSAGTGLYEQYF.

The rearrangement joins TRBV6-2 or TRBV6-3 to TRBJ2-7, with D unclear. Germline V lookup: CDR1 MNHEY, CDR2 SVGEGT. CDR3 length: 16 residues. The V end lost 5 bases, the J end lost 0 bases, and 17 bases lay between the germline ends. The CDR3 loop is CASSDPRQALSYEQYF. In DNA, the CDR3 is TGTGCCAGCAGTGACCCGCGGCAGGCCCTCTCCTACGAGCAGTACTTC.

This clonotype was seen a few times. The chain links TRBV10-1 to TRBJ2-2; tentative D call: TRBD2 (6 bases). Trimming pared 8 bases from V and 5 bases from J, leaving 18 bases between. Germline CDR1 and CDR2: WNHNN and SYGVQD (reference sequence). This CDR3 has 15 residues. CDR3 sequence: CASFLTRRGTGELFF. The CDR3 bases are TGCGCCAGCTTCTTGACTAGGAGGGGAACCGGGGAGCTGTTTTTT.

The chain has TRBV6-1 and TRBJ1-5; no definite D call. V was clipped by 4 bases and J by 1 base, with 11 bases between them. The V gene's germline CDR1 is MNHNS and CDR2 SASEGT. The CDR3 contains 15 residues. The CDR3 bases are TGTGCCAGCAGTGGAAAGGGCACCAGCAATCAGCCCCAGCATTTT. Residues: CASSGKGTSNQPQHF.

This clonotype was observed a handful of times. This may stem from a read error, because a much larger clone lies one nucleotide away. The gene calls are TRBV30 and TRBJ1-1, with unresolved D. V lost 2 bases and J 2 bases, leaving 9 bases between the germline ends. CDR3 length equals 13 residues. CDR1 and CDR2 from the germline V gene are GTSNPN and SVGIG (reference sequence). The CDR3 DNA reads as TGTGCCTGGAGTCAGGAGATAAACACTGAAGCTTTCTTT. Encoded protein: CAWSQEINTEAFF.

V usage is TRBV7-9 and J usage is TRBJ2-5; 7 bases are a match to TRBD2. This CDR3 comprises 15 residues. Germline V gene lookup returns CDR1 SEHNR and CDR2 FQNEAQ (reference sequence). With 5 bases clipped from V and 2 bases from J, the junction kept 8 bases outside the gene matches. The CDR3 spells CASSRTRAGQETQYF. DNA of the CDR3: TGTGCCAGCAGCCGTACAAGAGCGGGACAAGAGACCCAGTACTTC.

Concerning this clonotype: Given a much more abundant clone one base away, this may be a read error. The chain combines TRBV19 with TRBJ1-1; 10 bases map to TRBD1. CDR1 is LNHDA and CDR2 is SQIVND in the germline V gene (reference sequence). With V trimmed by 5 bases and J by 4 bases, 7 bases remained unmatched. The CDR3 loop spans 15 amino acids. The chain's CDR3 is CASSVTDRGITEAFF. For the CDR3, the DNA is TGTGCCAGTAGTGTGACGGACAGGGGGATCACTGAAGCTTTCTTT.

V gene TRBV7-2 combines with J gene TRBJ2-7; D is tentatively TRBD1 or TRBD2 (6 bases each). The CDR3 contains 13 residues. Germline V CDR1 and CDR2: SGHTA, FQGNSA. V was cut by 4 bases and J by 6 bases, with 13 bases left in between. The CDR3 protein is CASSSGRGLEQYF. Here the CDR3 DNA reads TGTGCCAGCAGCTCGGGCAGGGGACTCGAGCAGTACTTC.

V usage is TRBV12-3 or TRBV12-4 and J usage is TRBJ2-7; possible D gene TRBD2, 5 bases. Trimming took off 6 bases at V and 5 bases at J, with 14 bases between the two ends. The CDR3 spans 13 residues. For the CDR3, the DNA is TGTGCCAGCAGAGTCGAGGGTCGTGACGAGCAGTACTTC. Residues: CASRVEGRDEQYF.

In this sample, this clonotype turned up many times. The gene calls are TRBV12-3 or TRBV12-4 and TRBJ2-2; D may be TRBD1 (5 bases). The length of the CDR3 is 14 residues. V shed 7 bases and J shed 8 bases, with 17 bases lying between them. CDR3 loop: CASTPGQAIGELFF. The CDR3 nucleotides are TGTGCCAGCACCCCAGGGCAGGCTATTGGGGAGCTGTTTTTT.

This clonotype was counted ten times or more. The rearrangement uses TRBV2 and TRBJ2-5; the D gene is possibly TRBD1 (6 bases). Germline lookup yields CDR1 SNHLY and CDR2 FYNNEI. CDR3 length equals 15 residues. Trimming stripped 6 bases from V and 0 bases from J, with 14 bases between. CDR3 residues: CASSQTGQNQETQYF. For the CDR3, the DNA is TGTGCCAGCAGCCAAACGGGACAAAACCAAGAGACCCAGTACTTC.

This clonotype showed up many times. This rearrangement joins TRBV28 to TRBJ2-5; the match to TRBD1 covers 7 bases. The ends lost 7 bases at V and 4 bases at J; junction bases unmatched: 12. Per germline, CDR1 MDHEN and CDR2 SYDVKM. The CDR3 contains 15 residues. This CDR3 reads CASTSARTGPETQYF. The DNA of the CDR3 is TGTGCCAGCACGTCGGCCCGGACAGGACCAGAGACCCAGTACTTC. Filled out from reference TRBV28 and TRBJ2-5, the complete variable domain reads DVKVTQSSRYLVKRTGEKVFLECVQDMDHENMFWYRQDPGLGLRLIYFSYDVKMKEKGDIPEGYSVSREKKERFSLILESASTNQTSMYLCASTSARTGPETQYFGPGTRLLVL.

This clonotype occurred many times. V and J are TRBV18 and TRBJ2-5, with 9 bases identical to TRBD1. The CDR3 is 16 amino acids. The J segment lost 5 bases and the V segment lost 4 bases, leaving 11 bases of the junction unmatched. Germline V lookup: CDR1 KGHSH, CDR2 LQKENI. The CDR3 bases are TGTGCCAGCTCACTCGATCAACAGGGGGCTGGTGAGACCCAGTACTTC. This sequence encodes CASSLDQQGAGETQYF.

This chain connects TRBV7-2 to TRBJ2-5; tentatively, D is TRBD1 (5 bases). This CDR3 comprises 12 residues. Trimming cost V 4 bases and J 9 bases, with 12 bases left between them. Germline CDR1 reads SGHTA; CDR2 reads FQGNSA. CDR3 sequence: CASSSPLGAQYF. For the CDR3, the DNA is TGTGCCAGCAGCTCCCCCCTAGGGGCCCAGTACTTC.

Notes on this clonotype: This may be a read error, as it is one base from a much larger clone. The V call is TRBV6-5, the J call TRBJ2-2; 7 nucleotides match TRBD1. This CDR3 contains 15 residues. The V gene's germline CDR1 is MNHEY and CDR2 SVGAGI. V was clipped by 4 bases and J by 4 bases; unmatched bases: 6. The CDR3 region has the DNA TGTGCCAGCAGTTCGGACAGGAGTAGCACCGGGGAGCTGTTTTTT. This gives the protein CASSSDRSSTGELFF.